This TCR beta chain derives from a study of shared clonotypes between healthy human individuals. Sequencing used immunoSEQ multiplex PCR; TCRdb keeps in-frame clones, though not all of them. The sample shows about 510,000 clones, 60% to 85% of them seen only once. Germline loops: CDR1 GTSNPN, CDR2 SVGIG (reference sequence). V was shortened by 7 bases and J by 10 bases, with 28 bases between the two germline ends. The CDR3 spans 16 residues. The sequence was collected from a woman in her 40s in good health. Some clones in this sample may be carry-over from other donors' samples. Sequenced sample: PBMCs. V is TRBV30 and J is TRBJ2-2; TRBD2 might be the D (5 bases). The CDR3 DNA follows: TGTGCCTCCAGCCCTAGCAATCCCTACTTCGTGATGGAGCTGTTTTTT. Amino acids: CASSPSNPYFVMELFF.